The 26 T cell receptor beta chains given below trace back to one sample, sequenced in a study of shared clonotypes between healthy human individuals. Some clones are missing from TCRdb's copy, which holds only in-frame ones; the method was immunoSEQ multiplex PCR. The table has about 110,000 clones, more than 65% seen once; the top ten hold 24%. The material sequenced was memory CD8+ T cells sorted from blood. Regarding subset: CD45RO+ cells pooled with CCR7-negative TemRA cells. These TCRs come from a woman younger than 45 in good health.

The rearrangement uses TRBV11-2 and TRBJ1-1; D remains unclear. Looked up from germline, CDR1 is SGHAT and CDR2 is FQNNGV. V lost 0 bases and J lost 4, with 6 bases in between. The CDR3 contains 13 residues. The CDR3 coding sequence is TGTGCCAGCAGCTTAGATAAGTTCACTGAAGCTTTCTTT. Protein sequence: CASSLDKFTEAFF.

This clone has ten or more counts. The DNA for the CDR3 is TGTGCCAGCAGTGAATCTATGGGAGACTCTGGAAACACCATATATTTT. As protein: CASSESMGDSGNTIYF. The genes are TRBV6-1 and TRBJ1-3, with D uncertain. V gave up 2 bases and J gave up 0 bases, with 11 bases separating them. CDR1 is MNHNS and CDR2 is SASEGT in the germline V gene. The CDR3 is 16 amino acids.

This clone was found a few times. This rearrangement joins TRBV6-5 to TRBJ2-7; TRBD2 matches at 9 bases. This CDR3 is built from 15 residues. Trimming at V came to 8 bases and at J to 3 bases, leaving 11 bases not matched to a gene. Germline V CDR1 and CDR2: MNHEY, SVGAGI. The CDR3 protein is CASGGLSGSFYEQYF. CDR3 coding DNA: TGTGCCAGCGGCGGACTTAGCGGGAGTTTCTACGAGCAGTACTTC.

The chain has TRBV4-2 and TRBJ2-1; D is unclear. Germline CDR1 LGHNA, CDR2 YNFKEQ. The CDR3 consists of 16 residues. Trimming left V 4 bases short and J 0 bases short, with 13 bases between. The CDR3 DNA follows: TGTGCCAGCAGCCCCGAGGACGTTCCCTCCTACAATGAGCAGTTCTTC. Translating gives CASSPEDVPSYNEQFF.

This sequence joins TRBV18 and TRBJ1-5; D gene unclear. There are 16 residues in the CDR3. Germline CDR1 and CDR2: KGHSH and LQKENI. V was clipped by 3 bases and J by 0 bases, with 12 bases between them. In DNA form, the CDR3 reads TGTGCCAGCTCACCGTGGTCAGACCCTAGCAATCAGCCCCAGCATTTT. Protein sequence: CASSPWSDPSNQPQHF.

This chain links TRBV5-4 with TRBJ2-7; a possible D gene is TRBD2 (6 bases). Germline CDR1 and CDR2: SGHNT and YYREEE (reference sequence). Trimming removed 4 bases at V and 3 bases at J, with 17 bases between. This CDR3 has 15 residues. The CDR3 nucleotides are TGTGCCAGCAGCCTGGGGGAGGCTTCGGTCTACGAGCAGTACTTC. Translating it yields CASSLGEASVYEQYF.

The genes are TRBV11-2 and TRBJ1-1; 10 bases map to TRBD1. This CDR3 spans 17 amino acids. Germline V gives CDR1 SGHAT, CDR2 FQNNGV. The J segment lost 5 bases and the V segment lost 5 bases, leaving 14 bases of the junction unmatched. CDR3 coding DNA: TGTGCCAGCAGCCAAGACAGGGGGCGAAGGGGGAGGACTGAAGCTTTCTTT. Protein product: CASSQDRGRRGRTEAFF.

This chain connects TRBV21-1 to TRBJ1-2. TRBV21-1 is listed as a pseudogene. This CDR3 is built from 12 residues. CDR3 in amino acids: CASDGLVEGYTF. DNA for the CDR3: TGTGCCAGCGACGGACTCGTTGAGGGCTACACCTTC.

The table lists this clone with many counts. CDR3 sequence: CASSEPPGTRNTGELFF. CDR3 nucleotide sequence: TGTGCCAGCAGTGAACCTCCGGGGACAAGGAACACCGGGGAGCTGTTTTTT. The chain employs TRBV25-1 and TRBJ2-2; D is perhaps TRBD1 (6 bases). The CDR3 has 17 amino acids. V shed 2 bases and J shed 1 base, with 14 bases lying between them. From germline, CDR1 is MGHDK and CDR2 SYGVNS.

For this clone: This sample includes further DNA sequences coding for the same CDR3. The gene calls are TRBV6-4 and TRBJ2-3; possibly TRBD1 for D (6 bases). Trimming shortened V by 6 bases and J by 2 bases, and 12 bases separated the two germline ends. The germline V gene encodes CDR1 MRHNA and CDR2 SNTAGT. The CDR3 is made up of 14 amino acids. CDR3 region: CASSRDTSTDTQYF. The CDR3 nucleotides are TGTGCCAGCAGCCGGGACACTTCCACAGATACGCAGTATTTT.

This sequence joins TRBV5-1 and TRBJ2-1, with 9 bases matching TRBD1. The CDR3 runs 17 residues. V was pared by 4 bases and J by 10 bases, with 18 bases of the junction left unmatched. Per germline, CDR1 SGHRS and CDR2 YFSETQ. CDR3 protein: CASSILSGTGRWYEQFF. CDR3 bases: TGCGCCAGCAGCATCTTATCAGGGACAGGGCGCTGGTACGAGCAGTTCTTC.

The chain employs TRBV19 and TRBJ1-2; D not certain. The length of the CDR3 is 15 residues. The V end was cut by 2 bases, the J end by 2 bases, with 12 bases between. The germline V gene encodes CDR1 LNHDA and CDR2 SQIVND (reference sequence). As DNA, the CDR3 is TGTGCCAGTAGTATAATCCCGCCCGGGAACTATGGCTACACCTTC. This encodes CASSIIPPGNYGYTF.

The chain recombines TRBV9 with TRBJ1-2; D unclear. V gave up 7 bases and J gave up 4 bases, with 20 bases separating them. CDR1 and CDR2 (germline): SGDLS, YYNGEE. This CDR3 has 15 amino acids. The CDR3 protein is CASGRVTASGYGYTF. The CDR3 nucleotides are TGTGCCAGCGGAAGGGTTACAGCGTCCGGCTATGGCTACACCTTC.

The J gene is TRBJ2-2, the V gene TRBV10-1; no firm D call. Trimming left V 6 bases short and J 0 bases short, with 8 bases between. Germline values: CDR1 WNHNN, CDR2 SYGVQD (reference sequence). The CDR3 length is 14 residues. The CDR3 DNA sequence: TGCGCCAGCAGACGGATGTCGAACACCGGGGAGCTGTTTTTT. The encoded protein is CASRRMSNTGELFF.

This clone was seen at least ten times. The chain links TRBV6-5 to TRBJ2-7, with D perhaps TRBD2 (6 bases). Per germline, CDR1 MNHEY and CDR2 SVGAGI. Trimming took 5 bases from V and 3 from J, leaving 14 bases between them. The CDR3 runs 14 residues. This CDR3 reads CASSRLTRIYEQYF. CDR3 nucleotides: TGTGCCAGCAGTCGACTGACTAGGATCTACGAGCAGTACTTC.

This chain links TRBV11-2 with TRBJ2-5; unclear D gene. The DNA matches TRBJ2-7 better at its end, which makes the J call doubtful. The CDR3 extends over 13 amino acids. Germline loops: CDR1 SGHAT, CDR2 FQNNGV. The CDR3 loop is CASSLGNNYEQYF. Here the CDR3 DNA reads TGTGCCAGCAGCTTAGGGAACAACTACGAGCAGTACTTC.

This chain uses TRBV25-1 with TRBJ2-1; a possible D gene is TRBD2 (5 bases). The V end lost 3 bases, the J end lost 3 bases, and 6 bases lay between the germline ends. The CDR3 loop spans 13 amino acids. Per germline, CDR1 MGHDK and CDR2 SYGVNS. The CDR3 DNA sequence: TGTGCCAGCAGTGAGAGCGGCTACAATGAGCAGTTCTTC. Translating it yields CASSESGYNEQFF.

The genes are TRBV28 and TRBJ2-7, with 12 bases fitting TRBD2. CDR1 and CDR2 (germline): MDHEN, SYDVKM. The CDR3 has 19 amino acids. The junction had 13 bases not matched to a gene; V was cut back by 1 base and J by 3 bases. CDR3 region: CASSLSPSLRTSGIYEQYF. As DNA, the CDR3 is TGTGCCAGCAGTTTATCCCCCTCCCTCCGGACTAGCGGGATCTACGAGCAGTACTTC.

For this clone: Additional DNA sequences in this sample encode the identical CDR3. This chain uses TRBV7-9 with TRBJ1-5; D ambiguous. The CDR3 is 14 amino acids. Germline lookup yields CDR1 SEHNR and CDR2 FQNEAQ (reference sequence). Trimming cost V 6 bases and J 3 bases, with 12 bases left between them. The CDR3 DNA reads as TGTGCCAGCAGTTTGGACGGCTTCAATCAGCCCCAGCATTTT. Translated, it gives CASSLDGFNQPQHF.

The chain employs TRBV6-6 and TRBJ2-7, with 13 bases identical to TRBD2. The J segment lost 4 bases and the V segment lost 4 bases, leaving 7 bases of the junction unmatched. CDR1 is MNHNY and CDR2 is SVGAGI in the germline V gene (reference sequence). The CDR3 is 16 amino acids. This chain's CDR3 is CASSSPGTSGDYEQYF. CDR3 nucleotide sequence: TGTGCCAGCAGTTCCCCCGGGACTAGCGGGGATTACGAGCAGTACTTC.

The chain joins TRBV4-2 to TRBJ2-3; TRBD2 aligns across 11 bases. CDR3 length: 16 amino acids. V trimming: 2 bases; J trimming: 1 base; junction bases outside the gene matches: 2. The germline CDR1 and CDR2 sequences are LGHNA and YNFKEQ. CDR3 DNA sequence: TGTGCCAGCAGCCAACTAGCGGGAGGTGGCACAGATACGCAGTATTTT. Encoded protein: CASSQLAGGGTDTQYF.

This chain joins TRBV11-2 and TRBJ2-4; no reliable D call. The CDR3 is 14 residues long. V was cut by 5 bases and J by 3 bases, with 11 bases left in between. Germline-derived CDR1 and CDR2 are SGHAT and FQNNGV. Here the CDR3 DNA reads TGTGCCAGCAGCCCAGGTTTTTACAAAAACATTCAGTACTTC. It yields the protein CASSPGFYKNIQYF.

The CDR3 here is CASSESDRSSTDTQYF. CDR3 coding DNA: TGTGCCAGCAGTGAGTCTGACAGGAGCAGCACAGATACGCAGTATTTT. The gene calls are TRBV25-1 and TRBJ2-3; D perhaps matches TRBD1 (6 bases). Trimming removed 3 bases from V and 0 bases from J, with 13 bases in between. The CDR3 is 16 residues long. Per germline, CDR1 MGHDK and CDR2 SYGVNS.

This chain uses TRBV11-2 with TRBJ2-7; a weak D match, TRBD2 (5 bases). CDR1 and CDR2 from the germline V gene are SGHAT and FQNNGV. V was cut by 7 bases and J by 6 bases, with 22 bases left in between. The CDR3 is 15 amino acids. The CDR3 DNA reads as TGTGCCAGCAAGGGCTACCAACCCGAGGGTTTCGAGCAGTACTTC. Its translation is CASKGYQPEGFEQYF. The complete variable domain, with remaining parts taken from reference TRBV11-2 and TRBJ2-7, reads EAGVAQSPRYKIIEKRQSVAFWCNPISGHATLYWYQQILGQGPKLLIQFQNNGVVDDSQLPKDRFSAERLKGVDSTLKIQPAKLEDSAVYLCASKGYQPEGFEQYFGPGTRLTVT.

Only one count was recorded for this clone. V and J are TRBV19 and TRBJ1-4, with D possibly matching TRBD1 (5 bases). This CDR3 has 15 amino acids. V gave up 5 bases and J gave up 2 bases, with 12 bases separating them. The germline gives CDR1 LNHDA, CDR2 SQIVND (reference sequence). CDR3 sequence reads: CASSFSAGTNEKLFF. The CDR3 region has the DNA TGTGCCAGTAGTTTCTCGGCAGGGACTAATGAAAAACTGTTTTTT. Together with reference TRBV19 and TRBJ1-4, the CDR3 gives the full variable domain: DGGITQSPKYLFRKEGQNVTLSCEQNLNHDAMYWYRQDPGQGLRLIYYSQIVNDFQKGDIAEGYSVSREKKESFPLTVTSAQKNPTAFYLCASSFSAGTNEKLFFGSGTQLSVL.

The CDR3 sequence is CASSDGTGGNYGYTF. The CDR3 nucleotides are TGTGCCAGCAGTGATGGGACAGGGGGGAACTATGGCTACACCTTC. The rearrangement joins TRBV2 to TRBJ1-2; 11 nucleotides agree with TRBD1. Germline loops: CDR1 SNHLY, CDR2 FYNNEI. After removal of 3 bases from V and 2 bases from J, the junction contained 2 bases not matched to a gene. This CDR3 spans 15 amino acids.